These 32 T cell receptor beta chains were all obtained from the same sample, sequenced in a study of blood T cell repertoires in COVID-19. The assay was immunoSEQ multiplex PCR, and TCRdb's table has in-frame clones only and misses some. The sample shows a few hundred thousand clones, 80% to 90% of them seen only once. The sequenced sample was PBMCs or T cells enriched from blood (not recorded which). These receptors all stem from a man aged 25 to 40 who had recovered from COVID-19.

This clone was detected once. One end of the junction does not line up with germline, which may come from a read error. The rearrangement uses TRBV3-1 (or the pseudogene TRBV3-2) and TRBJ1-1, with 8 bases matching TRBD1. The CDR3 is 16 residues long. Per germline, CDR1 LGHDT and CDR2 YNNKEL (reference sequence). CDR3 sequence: CASNPRGRTGFNGACF. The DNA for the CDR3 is TGTGCCAGCAATCCCCGCGGTAGGACAGGGTTTAATGGGGCTTGCTTT.

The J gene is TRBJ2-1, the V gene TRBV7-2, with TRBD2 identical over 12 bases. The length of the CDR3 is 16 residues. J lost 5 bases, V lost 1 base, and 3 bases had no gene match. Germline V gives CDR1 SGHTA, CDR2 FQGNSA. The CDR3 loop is CASSLELAGGNNEQFF. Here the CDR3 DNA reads TGTGCCAGCAGCTTAGAGCTAGCGGGGGGGAACAATGAGCAGTTCTTC.

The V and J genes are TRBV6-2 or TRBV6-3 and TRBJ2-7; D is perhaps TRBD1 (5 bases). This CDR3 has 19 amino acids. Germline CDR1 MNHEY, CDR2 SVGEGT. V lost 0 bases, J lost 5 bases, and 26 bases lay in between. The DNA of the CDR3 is TGTGCCAGCAGTTACTCGATTGGTGAGTCCATAAGGGGTTTTGACGAGCAGTACTTC. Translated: CASSYSIGESIRGFDEQYF.

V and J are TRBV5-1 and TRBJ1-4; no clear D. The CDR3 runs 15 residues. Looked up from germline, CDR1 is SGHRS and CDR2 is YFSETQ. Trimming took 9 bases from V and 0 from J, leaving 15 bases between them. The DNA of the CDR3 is TGCGCCACCGCGTCCGGGAGTTCAACTAATGAAAAACTGTTTTTT. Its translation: CATASGSSTNEKLFF.

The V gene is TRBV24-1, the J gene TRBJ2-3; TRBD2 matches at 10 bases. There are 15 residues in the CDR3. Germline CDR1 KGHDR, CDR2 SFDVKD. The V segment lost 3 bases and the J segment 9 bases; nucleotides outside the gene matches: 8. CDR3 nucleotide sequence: TGTGCCACCAGTGATACGCTAGCGGGGGTTGAGACGCAGTATTTT. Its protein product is CATSDTLAGVETQYF.

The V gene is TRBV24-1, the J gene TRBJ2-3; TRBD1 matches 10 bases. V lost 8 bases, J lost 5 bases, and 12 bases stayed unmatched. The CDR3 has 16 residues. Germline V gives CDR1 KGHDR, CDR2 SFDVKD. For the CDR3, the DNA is TGTGCCACCAAATCCGGGACAGGGGAAGTCGAAGATACGCAGTATTTT. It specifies CATKSGTGEVEDTQYF.

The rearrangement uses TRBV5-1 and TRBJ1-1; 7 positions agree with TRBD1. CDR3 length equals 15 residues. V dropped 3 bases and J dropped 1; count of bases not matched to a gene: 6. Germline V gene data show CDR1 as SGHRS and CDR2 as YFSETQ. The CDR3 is CASSYRGERNTEAFF. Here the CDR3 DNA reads TGCGCCAGCAGCTACAGGGGCGAGAGGAACACTGAAGCTTTCTTT.

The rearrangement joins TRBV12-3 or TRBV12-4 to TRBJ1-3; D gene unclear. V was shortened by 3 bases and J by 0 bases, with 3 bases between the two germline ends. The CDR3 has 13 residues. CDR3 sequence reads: CASSLYSGNTIYF. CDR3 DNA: TGTGCCAGCAGTTTGTACTCTGGAAACACCATATATTTT.

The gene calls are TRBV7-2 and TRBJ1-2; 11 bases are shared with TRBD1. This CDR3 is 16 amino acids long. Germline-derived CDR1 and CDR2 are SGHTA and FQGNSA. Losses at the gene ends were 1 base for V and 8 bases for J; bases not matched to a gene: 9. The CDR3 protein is CASSLGEGQGAIGYTF. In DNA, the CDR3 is TGTGCCAGCAGCTTAGGGGAAGGACAGGGGGCTATCGGCTACACCTTC. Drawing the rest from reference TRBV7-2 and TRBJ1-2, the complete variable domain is GAGVSQSPSNKVTEKGKDVELRCDPISGHTALYWYRQSLGQGLEFLIYFQGNSAPDKSGLPSDRFSAERTGGSVSTLTIQRTQQEDSAVYLCASSLGEGQGAIGYTFGSGTRLTVV.

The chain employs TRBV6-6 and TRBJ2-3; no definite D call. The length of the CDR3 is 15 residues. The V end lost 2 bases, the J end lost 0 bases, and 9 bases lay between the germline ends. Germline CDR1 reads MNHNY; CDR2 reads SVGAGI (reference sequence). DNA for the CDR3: TGTGCCAGCAGTTACAGGAGTACTAGCACAGATACGCAGTATTTT. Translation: CASSYRSTSTDTQYF.

The CDR3 sequence: CASSERGSSYNSPLHF. In nucleotides, the CDR3 is TGTGCCAGCAGTGAGCGGGGGAGCTCCTATAATTCACCCCTCCACTTT. The V call is TRBV2, the J call TRBJ1-6; D might be TRBD1 (5 bases). Germline V gives CDR1 SNHLY, CDR2 FYNNEI. The CDR3 has 16 residues. Deletions cut 3 bases from V and 0 bases from J, with 9 bases between.

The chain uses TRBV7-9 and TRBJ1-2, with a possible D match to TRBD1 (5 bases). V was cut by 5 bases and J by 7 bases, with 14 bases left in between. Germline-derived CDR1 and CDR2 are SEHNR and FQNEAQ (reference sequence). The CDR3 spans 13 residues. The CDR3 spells CASSPQGFAGYTF. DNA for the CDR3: TGTGCCAGCAGCCCCCAGGGTTTTGCTGGCTACACCTTC.

The chain's CDR3 is CASSSTANTGELFF. DNA for the CDR3: TGTGCCAGCAGCTCCACAGCGAACACCGGGGAGCTGTTTTTT. The chain recombines TRBV7-3 with TRBJ2-2; D unclear. The V and J ends lost 4 bases and 0 bases respectively, with 6 bases between them. Germline CDR1 SGHTA, CDR2 FQGTGA. The CDR3 spans 14 residues.

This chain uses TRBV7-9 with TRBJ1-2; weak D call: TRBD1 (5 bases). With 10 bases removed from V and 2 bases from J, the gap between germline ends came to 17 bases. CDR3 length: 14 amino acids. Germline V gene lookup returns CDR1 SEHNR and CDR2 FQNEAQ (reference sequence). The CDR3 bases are TGTGCCACCCCGGGGGGAGCAAGAAACTATGGCTACACCTTC. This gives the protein CATPGGARNYGYTF.

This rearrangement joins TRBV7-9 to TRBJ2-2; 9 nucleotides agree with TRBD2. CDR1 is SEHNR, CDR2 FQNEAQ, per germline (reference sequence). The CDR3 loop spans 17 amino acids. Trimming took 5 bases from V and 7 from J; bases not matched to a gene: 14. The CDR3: CASSARRGGGANGELFF. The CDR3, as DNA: TGTGCCAGCAGCGCCCGACGGGGCGGGGGGGCGAACGGGGAGCTGTTTTTT.

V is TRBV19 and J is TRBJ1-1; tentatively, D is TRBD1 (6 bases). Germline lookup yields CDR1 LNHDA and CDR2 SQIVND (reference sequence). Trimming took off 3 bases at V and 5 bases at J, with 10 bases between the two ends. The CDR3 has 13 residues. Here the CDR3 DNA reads TGTGCCAGTAGTATGGACAGTGGAACTGAAGCTTTCTTT. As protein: CASSMDSGTEAFF. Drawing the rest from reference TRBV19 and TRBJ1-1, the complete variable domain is DGGITQSPKYLFRKEGQNVTLSCEQNLNHDAMYWYRQDPGQGLRLIYYSQIVNDFQKGDIAEGYSVSREKKESFPLTVTSAQKNPTAFYLCASSMDSGTEAFFGQGTRLTVV.

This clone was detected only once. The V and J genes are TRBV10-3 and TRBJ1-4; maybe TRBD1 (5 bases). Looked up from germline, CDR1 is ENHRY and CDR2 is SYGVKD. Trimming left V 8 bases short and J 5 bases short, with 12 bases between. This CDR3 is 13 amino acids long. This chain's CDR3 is CAIARGLNEKLFF. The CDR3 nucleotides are TGTGCCATCGCGCGGGGCTTGAATGAAAAACTGTTTTTT.

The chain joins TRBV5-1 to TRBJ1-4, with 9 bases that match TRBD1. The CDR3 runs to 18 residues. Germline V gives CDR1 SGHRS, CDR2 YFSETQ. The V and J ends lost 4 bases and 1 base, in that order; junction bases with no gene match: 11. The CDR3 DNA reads TGCGCCAGCAGCCTGGAGGGGACGACAGGGGGAACTAATGAAAAACTGTTTTTT. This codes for CASSLEGTTGGTNEKLFF.

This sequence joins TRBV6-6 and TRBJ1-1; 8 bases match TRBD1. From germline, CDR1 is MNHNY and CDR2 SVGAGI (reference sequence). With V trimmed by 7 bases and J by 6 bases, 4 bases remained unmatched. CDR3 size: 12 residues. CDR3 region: CASKTGAPEAFF. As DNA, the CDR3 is TGTGCCAGCAAGACAGGGGCCCCTGAAGCTTTCTTT.

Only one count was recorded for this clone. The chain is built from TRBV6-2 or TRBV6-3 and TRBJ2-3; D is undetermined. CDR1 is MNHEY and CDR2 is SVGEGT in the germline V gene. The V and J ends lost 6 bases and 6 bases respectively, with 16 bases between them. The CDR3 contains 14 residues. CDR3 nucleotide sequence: TGTGCCAGCAGCCCCCTAGAAGTGACTGATACGCAGTATTTT. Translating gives CASSPLEVTDTQYF.

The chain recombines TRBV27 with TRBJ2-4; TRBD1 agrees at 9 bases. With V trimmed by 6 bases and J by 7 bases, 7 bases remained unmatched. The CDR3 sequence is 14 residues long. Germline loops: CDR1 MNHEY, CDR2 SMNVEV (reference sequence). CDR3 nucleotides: TGTGCCAGCAGGCTACAGGGGGCTTGGAACATTCAGTACTTC. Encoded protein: CASRLQGAWNIQYF.

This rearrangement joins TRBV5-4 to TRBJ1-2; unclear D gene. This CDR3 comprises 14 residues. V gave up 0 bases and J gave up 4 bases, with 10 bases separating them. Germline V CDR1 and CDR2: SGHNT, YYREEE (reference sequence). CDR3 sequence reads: CASSLEAGSYGYTF. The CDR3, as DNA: TGTGCCAGCAGCTTGGAGGCAGGATCCTATGGCTACACCTTC.

CDR3 nucleotides: TGTGCCAGCAGGCTAACCCCTAGCGGGCTAAACAATGAGCAGTTCTTC. Protein: CASRLTPSGLNNEQFF. The chain combines TRBV7-3 with TRBJ2-1; 8 bases fit TRBD2. This CDR3 region has 16 residues. Germline lookup yields CDR1 SGHTA and CDR2 FQGTGA. Losses at the gene ends were 6 bases for V and 5 bases for J; bases not matched to a gene: 12.

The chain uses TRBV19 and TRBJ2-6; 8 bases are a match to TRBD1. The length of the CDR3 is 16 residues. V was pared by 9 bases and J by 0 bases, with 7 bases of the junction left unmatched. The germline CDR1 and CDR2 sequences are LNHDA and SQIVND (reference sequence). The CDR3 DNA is TGTGCCAGCCGGGACAGGCTTCTCTCTGGGGCCAACGTCCTGACTTTC. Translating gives CASRDRLLSGANVLTF.

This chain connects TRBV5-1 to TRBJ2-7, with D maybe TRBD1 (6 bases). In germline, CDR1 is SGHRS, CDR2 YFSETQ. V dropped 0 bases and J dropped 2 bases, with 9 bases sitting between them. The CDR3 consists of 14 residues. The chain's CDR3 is CASSLVQGPYEQYF. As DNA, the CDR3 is TGCGCCAGCAGCTTGGTGCAGGGGCCCTACGAGCAGTACTTC.

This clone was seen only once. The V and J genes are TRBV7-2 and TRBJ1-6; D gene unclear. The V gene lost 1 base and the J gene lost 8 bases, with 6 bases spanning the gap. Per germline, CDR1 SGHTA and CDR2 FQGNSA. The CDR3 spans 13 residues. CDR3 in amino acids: CASSLVGDSPLHF. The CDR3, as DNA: TGTGCCAGCAGCTTAGTAGGAGATTCACCCCTCCACTTT.

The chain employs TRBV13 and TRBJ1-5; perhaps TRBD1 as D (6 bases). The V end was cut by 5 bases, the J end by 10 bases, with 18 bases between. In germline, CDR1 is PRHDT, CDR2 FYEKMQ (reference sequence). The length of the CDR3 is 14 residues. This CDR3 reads CASSRGHLPHPQHF. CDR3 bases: TGTGCCAGCAGCAGGGGACACCTCCCGCATCCCCAGCATTTT.

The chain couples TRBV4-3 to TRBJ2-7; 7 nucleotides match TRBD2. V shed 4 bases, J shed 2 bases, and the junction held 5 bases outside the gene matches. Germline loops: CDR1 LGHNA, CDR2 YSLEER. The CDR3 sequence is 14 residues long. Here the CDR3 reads CASSPFAGAYEQYF. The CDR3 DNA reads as TGCGCCAGCAGCCCTTTCGCGGGGGCCTACGAGCAGTACTTC.

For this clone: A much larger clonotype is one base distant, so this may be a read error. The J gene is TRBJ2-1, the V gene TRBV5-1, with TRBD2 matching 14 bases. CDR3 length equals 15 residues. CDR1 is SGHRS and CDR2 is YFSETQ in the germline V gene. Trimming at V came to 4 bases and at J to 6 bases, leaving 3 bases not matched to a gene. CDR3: CASSRGLAGGNEQFF. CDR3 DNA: TGCGCCAGCAGCCGCGGACTAGCGGGGGGCAATGAGCAGTTCTTC.

The DNA of the CDR3 is TGCAGTGCTAGTGTAGGCCAGGAAAGCTCCTATAATTCACCCCTCCACTTT. The encoded protein is CSASVGQESSYNSPLHF. J is TRBJ1-6 and V is TRBV20-1; the D is unclear. Germline V gives CDR1 DFQATT, CDR2 SNEGSKA (reference sequence). Trimming cost V 3 bases and J 0 bases, with 15 bases left between them. The CDR3 is 17 residues long.

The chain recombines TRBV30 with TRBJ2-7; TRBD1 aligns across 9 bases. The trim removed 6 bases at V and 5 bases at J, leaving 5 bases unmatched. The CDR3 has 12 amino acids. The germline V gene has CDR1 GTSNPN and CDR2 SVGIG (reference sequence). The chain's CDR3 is CACGQGLHEQYF. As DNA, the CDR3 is TGTGCCTGTGGACAGGGGTTGCACGAGCAGTACTTC.

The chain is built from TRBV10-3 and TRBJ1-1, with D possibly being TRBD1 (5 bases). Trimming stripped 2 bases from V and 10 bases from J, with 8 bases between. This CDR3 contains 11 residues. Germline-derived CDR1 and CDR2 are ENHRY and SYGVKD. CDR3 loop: CAISEGGGAFF. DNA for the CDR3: TGTGCCATCAGTGAGGGGGGGGGAGCTTTCTTT.